The table lists the clone carrying this T cell receptor beta chain with a count of one. Its target is unknown. V shed 4 bases, J shed 5 bases, and the junction held 5 bases outside the gene matches. Germline V CDR1 and CDR2: SGHVS, FNYEAQ. The CDR3 length is 14 residues. For every subset, genomic DNA was evenly distributed across several immunoSEQ plates. Method: immunoSEQ multiplex PCR; TCRdb's copy keeps in-frame clones and lacks some. The data hold approximately 700,000 clones, with approximately 73% observed a single time. The data derive from a study of shared clonotypes between healthy human individuals. Study background: Donor ages ranged 18 to 49 years: a couple of women, a few men.

Study-wide results and caveats: A reduction in generation probabilities was seen for non-shared clonotypes relative to those shared by all four donors. Sequencing of the sorted subsets was shown by rarefaction to be incomplete despite large depth.

The V and J genes are TRBV7-6 and TRBJ2-5; 9 nucleotides align to TRBD1. The clonotype comes from a woman aged 25 to 39 in good health. The material sequenced was memory CD4+ T cells sorted from blood. As for subset: CD45RA-negative fraction. The CDR3 here is CASSYKGQGETQYF. The CDR3, as DNA: TGTGCCAGCAGCTACAAAGGACAGGGGGAGACCCAGTACTTC. Looking up the rest from reference TRBV7-6 and TRBJ2-5 gives the full variable domain: GAGVSQSPRYKVTKRGQDVALRCDPISGHVSLYWYRQALGQGPEFLTYFNYEAQQDKSGLPNDRFSAERPEGSISTLTIQRTEQRDSAMYRCASSYKGQGETQYFGPGTRLLVL.